Detailed here is one T cell receptor beta chain. This clonotype was recorded only once. Which antigen it targets is not known. No base qualities exist here, and no much larger clone lies one base off it. The data belong to a study of blood T cells in healthy people across ages (dated by TCRdb to between 2014 and 2017). About the investigation overall: In model experiments, template switching captured about one uniquely barcoded TCR beta cDNA molecule for every two T cells. Age-related changes in TCR beta repertoire diversity were measured in the study by deep sequencing normalized with unique cDNA molecular identifiers. Two additional independent replicas of 1 million unique cDNA reads from the same blood draw were analyzed for two donors (one aged 18 to 30 and one aged 80 or older). Donors of different ages were randomly distributed across sequencing lanes to avoid experimental bias. Donors were grouped into four age groups: young (average approximately 15 years), middle-aged (about 40), aged (around 56) and long-lived (less than 85).

The protocol used for the library was 5' RACE. The second PCR ran for about 7 to 11 cycles and used a J-beta primer mix along with a sample-barcoded 5' primer. Each TCR beta cDNA molecule received a unique molecular identifier from a template-switch 5' adaptor carrying 12 random nucleotides. Each sample yielded at least 2.5 million CDR3-containing paired-end reads. First-strand cDNA synthesis was performed from all RNA using the Mint cDNA synthesis kit, with priming by a TRBC-specific oligonucleotide. All cDNA was treated with uracil-DNA glycosylase and then went through a first 18-cycle PCR with the universal primers M1SS and BC2_uni_R. The study's processing was this. For normalization, 1 million high-quality reads, each with a distinct molecular identifier, were randomly selected from each sample. Reads sharing molecular identifiers were discarded rather than binned into consensus sequences. MiTCR, set to a Q25 quality threshold and the strictest error-elimination algorithm, was used for CDR3 identification, clonotype clustering and error correction. A nonparametric unseen species model with Euler transformation was used to estimate a lower bound on total TCR beta diversity. Through fastp at Q25 and MiXCR, TCRdb rebuilt clones from the public reads, retaining in-frame beta chains. CDR3 protein sequences are deduplicated, and each keeps its most common genes and DNA. It is TCRdb's table, rather than the study itself, that gives the V and J calls and clone size. In this sample the table shows some 1,800,000 distinct CDR3 sequences, about two fifths of which occur a single time. Of the sample, 20% to 25% falls within the top ten clones.

Broad study findings and their caveats: Since profiling was done on bulk unsorted PBMCs, naive and antigen-experienced compartments could not be conclusively compared. Compared with the aged group, the long-lived group had more naive CD4+ T cells, fewer expanded clones and increased TCR diversity, a pattern suggesting age selection. Observed TCR beta diversity per million T cells fell roughly linearly with age, and a significant reduction was already apparent by age around 39. The CMV infection status of donors was not known, potentially confounding age-related changes in expanded clonotypes. Estimates of total diversity from one million sequenced T cells were regarded as lower bounds and underestimates. Observed TCR beta diversity correlated strongly with the percentage of naive T cells measured by flow cytometry.

Donors were 39 systemically healthy Caucasian individuals from Russia aged roughly 6 to 95 years. Each donor gave ten milliliters of peripheral blood, collected into EDTA-treated Vacutainer tubes. Ficoll-Paque density-gradient centrifugation was used to isolate PBMCs, with at least 6.5 million obtained per sample. Total RNA was extracted from PBMCs with Trizol reagent, with at least 6 micrograms obtained per sample. For every donor, flow cytometry on a PBMC aliquot measured the percentage of naive CD45RAhigh/CD27high T cells. The CDR3 covers 16 residues, taking in both the cysteine and the phenylalanine. Of all the DNA, just the CDR3 is kept, 48 bases in frame from base 1. In the germline V gene (reference sequence), CDR1 corresponds to DFQATT and CDR2 to SNEGSKA. V drops 6 bases and J drops 0 bases, leaving 19 bases in between.

The chain was built from TRBV20-1 and TRBJ2-3, with the D gene uncertain. The TCR was taken from a human donor in good health. The material sequenced was blood. The CDR3 in this case is CSATNLHTFSTDTQYF. Here is the DNA: TGCAGTGCCACCAACCTCCACACTTTTAGCACAGATACGCAGTATTTT.